This T cell receptor (beta chain) was recovered during a study of shared clonotypes between healthy human individuals. CD45RO-negative cells were positively selected for CCR7, leaving out terminally differentiated effector memory CD45RA+ cells. Donors were healthy HIV-negative adults without recently reported acute infections or vaccinations. Only Caucasian adults living in Nashville, Tennessee served as donors. In replicate PCRs of sorted subsets, 150 to 200 ng DNA, about 30,000 T cell genomes, was used. Data came from immunoSEQ multiplex PCR; TCRdb stores just in-frame clones and leaves some out. The table lists nearly 2 million clones, over 85% of them singletons. Study-wide points: Only blood samples were collected, and tissue repertoires likely differ.

About this clone: No antigen is known for it.

CDR1 is MGHRA, CDR2 YSYEKL, per germline. V lost 1 base and J 4 bases, leaving 11 bases between the germline ends. The CDR3 consists of 15 residues. The clonotype originates from a man in his late teens or twenties in good health. Sequencing was performed on naive CD8+ T cells sorted from blood. The chain is built from TRBV4-1 and TRBJ1-5; TRBD1 is a possible D gene (5 bases). This chain's CDR3 is CASSQGWGENQPQHF. CDR3 sequence (DNA): TGCGCCAGCAGCCAAGGGTGGGGGGAAAATCAGCCCCAGCATTTT.